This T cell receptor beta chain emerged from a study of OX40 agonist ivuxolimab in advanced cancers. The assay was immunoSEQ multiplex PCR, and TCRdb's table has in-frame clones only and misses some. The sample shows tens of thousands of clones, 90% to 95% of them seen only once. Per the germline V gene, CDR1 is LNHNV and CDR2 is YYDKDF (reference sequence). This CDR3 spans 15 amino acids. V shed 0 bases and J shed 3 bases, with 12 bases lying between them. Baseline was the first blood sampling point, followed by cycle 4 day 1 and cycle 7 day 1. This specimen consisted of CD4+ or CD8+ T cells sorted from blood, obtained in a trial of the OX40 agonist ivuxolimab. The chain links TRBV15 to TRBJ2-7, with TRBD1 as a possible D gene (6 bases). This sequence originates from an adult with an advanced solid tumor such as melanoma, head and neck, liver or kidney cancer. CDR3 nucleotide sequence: TGTGCCACCAGCAGAGATACGGCCAGGGGCTACGAGCAGTACTTC. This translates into CATSRDTARGYEQYF.